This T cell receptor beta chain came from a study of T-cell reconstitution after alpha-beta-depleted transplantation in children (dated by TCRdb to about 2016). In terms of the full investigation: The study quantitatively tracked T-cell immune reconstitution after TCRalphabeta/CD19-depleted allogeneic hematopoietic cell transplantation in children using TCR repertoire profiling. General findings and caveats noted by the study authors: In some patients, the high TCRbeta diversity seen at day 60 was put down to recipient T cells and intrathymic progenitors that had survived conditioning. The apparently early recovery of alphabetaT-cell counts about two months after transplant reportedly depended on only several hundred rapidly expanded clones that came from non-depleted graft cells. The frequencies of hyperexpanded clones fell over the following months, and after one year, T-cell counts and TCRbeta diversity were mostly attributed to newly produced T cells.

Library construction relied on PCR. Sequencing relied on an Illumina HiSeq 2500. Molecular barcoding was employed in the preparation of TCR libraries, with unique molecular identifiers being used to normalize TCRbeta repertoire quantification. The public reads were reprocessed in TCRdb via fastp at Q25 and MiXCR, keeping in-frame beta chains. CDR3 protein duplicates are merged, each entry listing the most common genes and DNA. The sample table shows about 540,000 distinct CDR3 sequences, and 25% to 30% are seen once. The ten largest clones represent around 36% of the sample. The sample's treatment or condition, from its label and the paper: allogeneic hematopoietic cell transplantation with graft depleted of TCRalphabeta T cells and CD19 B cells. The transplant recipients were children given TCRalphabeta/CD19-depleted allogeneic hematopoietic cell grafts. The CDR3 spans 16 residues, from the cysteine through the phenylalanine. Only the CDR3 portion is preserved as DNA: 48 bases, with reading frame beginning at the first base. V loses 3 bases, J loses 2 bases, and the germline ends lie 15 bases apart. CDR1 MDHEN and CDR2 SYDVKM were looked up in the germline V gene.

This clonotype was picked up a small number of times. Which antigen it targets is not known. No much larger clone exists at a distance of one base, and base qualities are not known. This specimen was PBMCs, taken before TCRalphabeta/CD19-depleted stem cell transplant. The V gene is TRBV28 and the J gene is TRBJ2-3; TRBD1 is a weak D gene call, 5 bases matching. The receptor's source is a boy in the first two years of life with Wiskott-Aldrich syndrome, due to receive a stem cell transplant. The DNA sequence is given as TGTGCCAGCAGTTTCAGATACCAGGACACCACAGATACGCAGTATTTT. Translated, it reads CASSFRYQDTTDTQYF.